The clone carrying this TCR beta chain showed up just once. The data originate from a study of blood T cell repertoires in COVID-19. Sequencing was performed with immunoSEQ multiplex PCR; in TCRdb, only in-frame clones are kept and a portion is missing. The sample shows under 65,000 clones, less than 95% of them seen only once. Sample: peripheral blood. The sequence was obtained from a man in his forties or fifties with acute or convalescent COVID-19.

CDR3 sequence reads: CASSSLTGGAYEQYF. The DNA for the CDR3 is TGTGCCAGCTCATCCCTGACAGGGGGCGCATACGAGCAGTACTTC. The chain joins TRBV18 to TRBJ2-7, with 10 bases that match TRBD1. This CDR3 spans 15 amino acids. Looked up from germline, CDR1 is KGHSH and CDR2 is LQKENI. J lost 4 bases, V lost 5 bases, and 8 bases had no gene match.